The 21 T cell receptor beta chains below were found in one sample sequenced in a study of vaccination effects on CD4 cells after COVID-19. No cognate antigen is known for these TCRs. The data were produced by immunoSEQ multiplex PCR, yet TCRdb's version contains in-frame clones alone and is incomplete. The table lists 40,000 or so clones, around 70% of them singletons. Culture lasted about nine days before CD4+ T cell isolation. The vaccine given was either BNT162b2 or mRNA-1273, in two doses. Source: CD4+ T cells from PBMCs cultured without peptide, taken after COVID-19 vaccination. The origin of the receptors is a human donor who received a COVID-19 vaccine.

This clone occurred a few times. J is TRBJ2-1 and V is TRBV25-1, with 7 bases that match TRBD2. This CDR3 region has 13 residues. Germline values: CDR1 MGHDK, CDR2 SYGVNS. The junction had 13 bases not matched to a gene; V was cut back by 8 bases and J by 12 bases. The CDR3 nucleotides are TGTGCCAGCGGTCCTGGACTAGGACCGCGGCAGTTCTTC. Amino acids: CASGPGLGPRQFF.

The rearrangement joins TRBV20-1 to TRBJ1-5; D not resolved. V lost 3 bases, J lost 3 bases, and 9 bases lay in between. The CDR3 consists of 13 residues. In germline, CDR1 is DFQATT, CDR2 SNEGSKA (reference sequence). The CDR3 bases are TGCAGTGCTAGTATGGGAGTCAATCAGCCCCAGCATTTT. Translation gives CSASMGVNQPQHF.

Here the CDR3 DNA reads TGCGCCAGCAGCTTGGCCCTGGCGGGGGGGCAAGATACGCAGTATTTT. Translated, it gives CASSLALAGGQDTQYF. The V gene is TRBV5-1, the J gene TRBJ2-3; TRBD2 matches at 9 bases. Germline loops: CDR1 SGHRS, CDR2 YFSETQ. V lost 0 bases to trimming and J lost 5 bases; unmatched junction nucleotides: 7. The CDR3 is made up of 16 amino acids.

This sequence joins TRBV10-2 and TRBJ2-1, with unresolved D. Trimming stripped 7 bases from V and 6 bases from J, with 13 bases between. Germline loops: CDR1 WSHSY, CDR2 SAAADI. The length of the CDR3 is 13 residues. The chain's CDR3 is CASMSLGSNEQFF. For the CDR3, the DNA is TGCGCCAGCATGTCGTTAGGGTCCAATGAGCAGTTCTTC.

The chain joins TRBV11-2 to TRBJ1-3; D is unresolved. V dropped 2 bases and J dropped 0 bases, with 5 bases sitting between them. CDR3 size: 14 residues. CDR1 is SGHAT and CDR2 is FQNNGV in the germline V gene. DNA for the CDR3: TGTGCCAGCAGCTTATCCTACTCTGGAAACACCATATATTTT. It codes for CASSLSYSGNTIYF.

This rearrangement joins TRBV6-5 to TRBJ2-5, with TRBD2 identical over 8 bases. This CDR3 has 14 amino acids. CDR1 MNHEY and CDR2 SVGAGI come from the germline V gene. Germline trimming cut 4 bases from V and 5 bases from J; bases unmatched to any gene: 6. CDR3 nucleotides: TGTGCCAGCAGTTCTTCTCTAGCGGGTGAGACCCAGTACTTC. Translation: CASSSSLAGETQYF.

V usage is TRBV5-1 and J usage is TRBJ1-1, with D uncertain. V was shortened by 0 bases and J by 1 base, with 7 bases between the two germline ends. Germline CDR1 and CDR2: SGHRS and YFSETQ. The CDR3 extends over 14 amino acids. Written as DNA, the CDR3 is TGCGCCAGCAGCTTGGAGGGCAGGAACACTGAAGCTTTCTTT. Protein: CASSLEGRNTEAFF.

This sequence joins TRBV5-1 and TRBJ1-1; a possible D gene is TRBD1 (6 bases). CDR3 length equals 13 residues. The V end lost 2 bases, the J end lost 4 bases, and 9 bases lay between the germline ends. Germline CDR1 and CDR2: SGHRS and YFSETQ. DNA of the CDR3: TGCGCCAGCAGCTTTTTAGGGGGCACTGAAGCTTTCTTT. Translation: CASSFLGGTEAFF.

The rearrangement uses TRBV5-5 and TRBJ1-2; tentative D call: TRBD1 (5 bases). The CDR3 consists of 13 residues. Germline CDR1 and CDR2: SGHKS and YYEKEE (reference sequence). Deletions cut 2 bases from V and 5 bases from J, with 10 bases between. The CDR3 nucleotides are TGTGCCAGCAGCTTCTCAGGGAAATATGGCTACACCTTC. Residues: CASSFSGKYGYTF.

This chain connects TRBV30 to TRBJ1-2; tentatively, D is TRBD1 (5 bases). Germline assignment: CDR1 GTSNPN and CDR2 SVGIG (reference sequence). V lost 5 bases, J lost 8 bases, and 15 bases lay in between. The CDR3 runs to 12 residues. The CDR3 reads CAWGWGQKGYTF. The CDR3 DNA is TGTGCCTGGGGGTGGGGCCAGAAAGGCTACACCTTC.

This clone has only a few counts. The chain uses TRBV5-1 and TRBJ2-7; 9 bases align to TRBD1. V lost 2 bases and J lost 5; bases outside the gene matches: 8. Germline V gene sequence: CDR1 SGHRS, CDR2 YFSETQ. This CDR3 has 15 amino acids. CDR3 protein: CASSFRTGAEDEQYF. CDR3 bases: TGCGCCAGCAGCTTCAGGACAGGGGCGGAGGACGAGCAGTACTTC. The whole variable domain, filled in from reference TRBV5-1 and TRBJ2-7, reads KAGVTQTPRYLIKTRGQQVTLSCSPISGHRSVSWYQQTPGQGLQFLFEYFSETQRNKGNFPGRFSGRQFSNSRSEMNVSTLELGDSALYLCASSFRTGAEDEQYFGPGTRLTVT.

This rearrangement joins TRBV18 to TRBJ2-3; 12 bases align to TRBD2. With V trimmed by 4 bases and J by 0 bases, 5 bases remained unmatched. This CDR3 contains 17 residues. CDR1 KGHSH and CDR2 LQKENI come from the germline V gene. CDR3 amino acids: CASSLLGLAGSTDTQYF. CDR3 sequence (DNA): TGTGCCAGCTCACTCTTGGGACTAGCGGGTAGCACAGATACGCAGTATTTT.

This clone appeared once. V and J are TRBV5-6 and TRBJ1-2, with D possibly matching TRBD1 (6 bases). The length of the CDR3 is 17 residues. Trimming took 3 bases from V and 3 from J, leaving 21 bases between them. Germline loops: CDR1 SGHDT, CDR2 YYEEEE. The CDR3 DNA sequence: TGTGCCAGCAGCTGGGAGTCGTGGGGGGCAATAGACTATGGCTACACCTTC. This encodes CASSWESWGAIDYGYTF.

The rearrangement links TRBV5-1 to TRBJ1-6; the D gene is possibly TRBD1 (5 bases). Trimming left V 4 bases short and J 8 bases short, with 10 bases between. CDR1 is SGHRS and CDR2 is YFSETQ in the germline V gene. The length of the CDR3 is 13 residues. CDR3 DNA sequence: TGCGCCAGCAGCGCGGACACCTATTCACCCCTCCACTTT. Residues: CASSADTYSPLHF.

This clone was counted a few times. CDR3 coding DNA: TGTGCCAGCAGCGTACAGGGAGGTGGTGTCGTGAGTGGCTACACCTTC. It is translated as CASSVQGGGVVSGYTF. The rearrangement joins TRBV14 to TRBJ1-2, with a weak D call TRBD1 (6 bases). The CDR3 spans 16 residues. The germline V gene encodes CDR1 SGHDN and CDR2 FVKESK. Between the trimmed V and J ends, which lost 5 bases and 7 bases, there was a span of 23 bases.

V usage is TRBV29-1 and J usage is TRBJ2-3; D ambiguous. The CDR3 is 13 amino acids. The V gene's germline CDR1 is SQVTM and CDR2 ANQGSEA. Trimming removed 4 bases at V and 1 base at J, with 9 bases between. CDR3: CSVAGRGTDTQYF. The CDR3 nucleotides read TGCAGCGTTGCTGGCCGCGGCACAGATACGCAGTATTTT.

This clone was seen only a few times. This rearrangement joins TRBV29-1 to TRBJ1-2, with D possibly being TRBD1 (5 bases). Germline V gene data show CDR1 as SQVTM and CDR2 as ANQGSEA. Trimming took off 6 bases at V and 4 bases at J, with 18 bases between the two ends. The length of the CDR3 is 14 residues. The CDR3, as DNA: TGCAGCGTGGCTACAGTTGGGGGGTCCTATGGCTACACCTTC. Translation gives CSVATVGGSYGYTF.

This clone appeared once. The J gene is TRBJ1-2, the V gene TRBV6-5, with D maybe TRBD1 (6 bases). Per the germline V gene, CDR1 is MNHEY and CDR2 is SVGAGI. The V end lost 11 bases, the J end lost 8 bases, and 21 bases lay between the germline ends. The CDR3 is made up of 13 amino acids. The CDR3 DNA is TGTGCCTGTCGCCAGGCAGGCCAGGGGGGCTACACCTTC. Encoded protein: CACRQAGQGGYTF.

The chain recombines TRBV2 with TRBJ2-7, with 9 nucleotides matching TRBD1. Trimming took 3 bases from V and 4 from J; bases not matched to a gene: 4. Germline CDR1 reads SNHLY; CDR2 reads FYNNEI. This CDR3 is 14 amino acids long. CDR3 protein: CASSDGTGIYEQYF. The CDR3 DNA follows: TGTGCCAGCAGTGACGGGACAGGGATATACGAGCAGTACTTC.

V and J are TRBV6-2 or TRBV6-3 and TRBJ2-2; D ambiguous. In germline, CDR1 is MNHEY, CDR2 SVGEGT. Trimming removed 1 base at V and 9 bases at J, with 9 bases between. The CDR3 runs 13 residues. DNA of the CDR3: TGTGCCAGCAGTTACTATGGACGGAGGGAGCTGTTTTTT. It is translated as CASSYYGRRELFF.

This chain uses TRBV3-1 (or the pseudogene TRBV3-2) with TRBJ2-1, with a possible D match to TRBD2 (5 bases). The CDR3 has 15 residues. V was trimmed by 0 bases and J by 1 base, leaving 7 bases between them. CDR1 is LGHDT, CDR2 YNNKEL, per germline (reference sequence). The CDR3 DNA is TGTGCCAGCAGCCAAGATCGCGGGTCCTACAATGAGCAGTTCTTC. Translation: CASSQDRGSYNEQFF.